Given below is one T cell receptor (beta chain) in context. Cohort 3 donors counted as recovered after two negative PCRs, clearance, or resolved symptoms. This entry is derived from a study of blood T cell repertoires in COVID-19. Study in general: There were acute and convalescent COVID-19 samples, and they came from the United States, Italy and Spain. Sources were T cells, B-cell-depleted T cells, or PBMCs; the material itself was cDNA or gDNA.

In the authors' workflow: How many nucleated cells were present was estimated from reference gene primer amplification. TCRdb's table, derived via immunoSEQ multiplex PCR, lists solely in-frame clones and lacks some. V and J calls and clone size follow that table, whereas D and trimming were derived from the DNA. The table records about 190,000 clones, around 84% of them present only once. The sample consisted of PBMCs or T cells enriched from blood (not recorded which). This clonotype was sampled from a woman in her 30s who had recovered from COVID-19.

CDR3 nucleotides: TGTGCCAGCAGTCCCATCTGGACAGGGGGCTATGGCTACACCTTC. It codes for CASSPIWTGGYGYTF. This chain joins TRBV28 and TRBJ1-2, with 10 bases matching TRBD1. This CDR3 is built from 15 residues. The germline CDR1 and CDR2 sequences are MDHEN and SYDVKM. Trimming removed 5 bases from V and 4 bases from J; junction bases left unmatched: 7.